The 26 T cell receptor beta chains presented below share a single source sample, sequenced in a study of T cell repertoires in cytomegalovirus infection. TCRdb ran MiXCR on the reads and lists one entry per CDR3 protein. The data show about 680,000 distinct CDR3 sequences, with 20% to 25% seen just once and roughly 8% held by the top ten. Sequences were obtained from CD8+ T cells from PBMCs. Source of these receptors: a human donor in good health (CMV status not recorded). Some clones in this sample may be carry-over from other donors' samples.

The chain employs TRBV20-1 and TRBJ2-7; 8 bases line up with TRBD2. The trim removed 6 bases at V and 2 bases at J, leaving 15 bases unmatched. Germline lookup yields CDR1 DFQATT and CDR2 SNEGSKA (reference sequence). This CDR3 spans 16 amino acids. The CDR3 nucleotides read TGCAGTGCCCTAGATAATAGCGGGGCCAGTCCCTACGAGCAGTACTTC. This encodes CSALDNSGASPYEQYF.

The V gene is TRBV29-1, the J gene TRBJ2-3; 7 nucleotides line up with TRBD2. Germline V lookup: CDR1 SQVTM, CDR2 ANQGSEA. This CDR3 region has 18 residues. Trimming took 0 bases from V and 0 from J; bases not matched to a gene: 12. The CDR3 region is CSVEDSERGIISTDTQYF. The CDR3, as DNA: TGCAGCGTTGAAGATTCGGAGCGGGGAATAATTAGCACAGATACGCAGTATTTT.

This clonotype was counted ten times or more. The chain recombines TRBV12-3 or TRBV12-4 with TRBJ2-1; TRBD2 matches at 12 bases. The CDR3 contains 15 residues. V trimming: 5 bases; J trimming: 8 bases; junction bases outside the gene matches: 7. CDR3 residues: CASSHRTSGVDEQFF. In nucleotides, the CDR3 is TGTGCCAGCAGTCACCGGACTAGCGGGGTCGATGAGCAGTTCTTC.

This sequence joins TRBV6-2 or TRBV6-3 and TRBJ2-1, with 8 bases that match TRBD2. With V trimmed by 8 bases and J by 9 bases, 9 bases remained unmatched. This CDR3 is 13 amino acids long. Germline V lookup: CDR1 MNHEY, CDR2 SVGEGT. This chain's CDR3 is CASGTGGASEQFF. CDR3 in DNA: TGTGCCAGCGGTACGGGGGGGGCGTCTGAGCAGTTCTTC.

This clonotype has ten or more counts. The chain joins TRBV7-9 to TRBJ2-7; perhaps TRBD2 as D (6 bases). The V gene lost 4 bases and the J gene lost 2 bases, with 12 bases spanning the gap. The CDR3 loop spans 14 amino acids. CDR1 is SEHNR, CDR2 FQNEAQ, per germline (reference sequence). The CDR3 is CASSSRDVPYEQYF. The CDR3 DNA is TGTGCCAGCAGCTCGCGGGACGTGCCCTACGAGCAGTACTTC. Variable domain in full (rest from reference TRBV7-9 and TRBJ2-7): DTGVSQNPRHKITKRGQNVTFRCDPISEHNRLYWYRQTLGQGPEFLTYFQNEAQLEKSRLLSDRFSAERPKGSFSTLEIQRTEQGDSAMYLCASSSRDVPYEQYFGPGTRLTVT.

This clonotype was counted between two and nine times. V is TRBV20-1 and J is TRBJ1-1; the D is unclear. V dropped 4 bases and J dropped 7 bases, with 7 bases sitting between them. CDR3 length: 10 residues. CDR1 and CDR2 (germline): DFQATT, SNEGSKA (reference sequence). The CDR3 DNA reads as TGCAGTGCTATCCAGGTTGAAGCTTTCTTT. Protein product: CSAIQVEAFF.

At least ten counts were recorded for this clonotype. The chain couples TRBV28 to TRBJ1-4, with D uncertain. This CDR3 is built from 12 residues. The germline CDR1 and CDR2 sequences are MDHEN and SYDVKM. Trimming removed 5 bases at V and 10 bases at J, with 11 bases between. The CDR3 coding sequence is TGTGCCAGCAGTACCCGCTACTCAAAACTGTTTTTT. Its translation is CASSTRYSKLFF.

The chain carries TRBV7-6 and TRBJ2-3, with D possibly called TRBD1 or TRBD2 (5 bases each). Germline values: CDR1 SGHVS, CDR2 FNYEAQ. V was trimmed by 4 bases and J by 0 bases, leaving 17 bases between them. The CDR3 sequence is 17 residues long. The CDR3 nucleotides are TGTGCCAGCAGCTCTACGCTTGGAGAGGGGAGCACAGATACGCAGTATTTT. Amino acids: CASSSTLGEGSTDTQYF.

V and J are TRBV7-9 and TRBJ2-1; possibly TRBD1 for D (6 bases). This CDR3 contains 14 residues. Between the trimmed V and J ends, which lost 5 bases and 3 bases, there was a span of 11 bases. Per germline, CDR1 SEHNR and CDR2 FQNEAQ (reference sequence). The CDR3 loop is CASSARTVYNEQFF. The CDR3 region has the DNA TGTGCCAGCAGCGCGAGGACAGTCTACAATGAGCAGTTCTTC.

This chain links TRBV6-2 or TRBV6-3 with TRBJ2-7; D may be TRBD2 (5 bases). The germline CDR1 and CDR2 sequences are MNHEY and SVGEGT. The V and J ends lost 2 bases and 3 bases respectively, with 11 bases between them. The CDR3 is made up of 14 amino acids. For the CDR3, the DNA is TGTGCCAGCAGTTACGCCGGACTGCGCTACGAGCAGTACGTC. The encoded protein is CASSYAGLRYEQYV.

J is TRBJ2-7 and V is TRBV6-5; weak D call: TRBD1 (5 bases). The V gene lost 2 bases and the J gene lost 3 bases, with 11 bases spanning the gap. Germline V gene data show CDR1 as MNHEY and CDR2 as SVGAGI. The CDR3 covers 14 residues. The CDR3 DNA follows: TGTGCCAGCAGTTACACCAGGGATTTCTACGAGCAGTACTTC. This codes for CASSYTRDFYEQYF.

This clonotype showed up just a few times. This chain uses TRBV2 with TRBJ2-3; unclear D gene. The CDR3 spans 20 residues. Trimming removed 7 bases at V and 0 bases at J, with 29 bases between. CDR1 and CDR2 (germline): SNHLY, FYNNEI. CDR3 DNA: TGTGCCAGCACCCCCCTCGGATGGACGCCCGGAGAAGCTAGCACAGATACGCAGTATTTT. This encodes CASTPLGWTPGEASTDTQYF.

V usage is TRBV29-1 and J usage is TRBJ1-3, with unresolved D. There are 13 residues in the CDR3. Germline assignment: CDR1 SQVTM and CDR2 ANQGSEA. With 1 base removed from V and 3 bases from J, the gap between germline ends came to 7 bases. CDR3 sequence: CSVEVDGGNTIYF. The CDR3 DNA is TGCAGCGTTGAAGTAGACGGTGGAAACACCATATATTTT.

In this sample, this clonotype turned up a few times. Written as DNA, the CDR3 is TGTGCCAGCAGCCAAGAGGGGGATCCCGCAGATACGCAGTATTTT. Amino acid sequence: CASSQEGDPADTQYF. This chain uses TRBV4-2 with TRBJ2-3; either TRBD1 or TRBD2 may fit D (5 bases each). Trimming stripped 0 bases from V and 4 bases from J, with 11 bases between. The germline gives CDR1 LGHNA, CDR2 YNFKEQ. CDR3 length: 15 residues.

This chain uses TRBV29-1 with TRBJ1-3; D call uncertain. Between the trimmed V and J ends, which lost 3 bases and 3 bases, there was a span of 6 bases. The CDR3 runs to 12 residues. The germline CDR1 and CDR2 sequences are SQVTM and ANQGSEA. In nucleotides, the CDR3 is TGCAGCGTTGATGCCGGTGGAAACACCATATATTTT. Protein product: CSVDAGGNTIYF.

The chain recombines TRBV6-1 with TRBJ1-1, with TRBD1 as a possible D gene (6 bases). Germline CDR1 is MNHNS and CDR2 is SASEGT. The CDR3 is 13 amino acids. Trimming pared 2 bases from V and 7 bases from J, leaving 11 bases between. DNA of the CDR3: TGTGCCAGCAGTGAATTCGGACAGAGTGAAGCTTTCTTT. Protein sequence: CASSEFGQSEAFF.

The sample holds a few counts of this clonotype. This CDR3 is CASSLESHYRSSYNEQFF. The CDR3 nucleotides read TGTGCCAGCAGCTTGGAGTCTCACTATAGGAGCTCCTACAATGAGCAGTTCTTC. The V and J genes are TRBV5-5 and TRBJ2-1; D is ambiguous. The V and J ends lost 0 bases and 0 bases respectively, with 16 bases between them. Germline V gene sequence: CDR1 SGHKS, CDR2 YYEKEE (reference sequence). This CDR3 is built from 18 residues.

This clonotype was picked up many times. The chain employs TRBV10-3 and TRBJ1-1, with a tentative D call TRBD1 (6 bases). The CDR3 is 12 residues long. V lost 2 bases, J lost 6 bases, and 7 bases lay in between. Looked up from germline, CDR1 is ENHRY and CDR2 is SYGVKD. The CDR3 loop is CAISEEGAEAFF. CDR3 nucleotides: TGTGCCATCAGTGAGGAGGGGGCTGAAGCTTTCTTT.

The table lists this clonotype with a few counts. This chain links TRBV15 with TRBJ2-3; TRBD2 agrees at 8 bases. This CDR3 spans 16 amino acids. The germline V gene encodes CDR1 LNHNV and CDR2 YYDKDF (reference sequence). V was pared by 3 bases and J by 5 bases, with 10 bases of the junction left unmatched. The CDR3 loop is CATSSRSGGLRDTQYF. For the CDR3, the DNA is TGTGCCACCAGCAGCCGAAGCGGGGGCCTGAGAGATACGCAGTATTTT.

The chain links TRBV20-1 to TRBJ2-2, with D unclear. Germline CDR1 is DFQATT and CDR2 is SNEGSKA (reference sequence). The CDR3 is 13 residues long. CDR3 nucleotide sequence: TGCAGCTCTAGGGTTGCGAACACCGGGGAGCTGTTTTTT. The encoded protein is CSSRVANTGELFF.

The rearrangement joins TRBV6-5 to TRBJ1-2; the D gene is possibly TRBD1 (6 bases). The CDR3 loop spans 14 amino acids. V lost 2 bases, J lost 5 bases, and 12 bases lay in between. CDR1 is MNHEY and CDR2 is SVGAGI in the germline V gene. Here the CDR3 reads CASSYTTGGYGYTF. DNA of the CDR3: TGTGCCAGCAGTTACACGACAGGCGGATATGGCTACACCTTC.

Ten or more counts support this clonotype. This chain links TRBV7-6 with TRBJ1-5; D is ambiguous. Germline CDR1 and CDR2: SGHVS and FNYEAQ. CDR3 size: 15 residues. Trimming left V 1 base short and J 0 bases short, with 7 bases between. The CDR3 DNA sequence: TGTGCCAGCAGCTTAGGTGGGATTAGCAATCAGCCCCAGCATTTT. It is translated as CASSLGGISNQPQHF.

This clonotype was seen only a few times. The rearrangement uses TRBV28 and TRBJ1-5; D not resolved. V gave up 10 bases and J gave up 1 base, with 17 bases separating them. Looked up from germline, CDR1 is MDHEN and CDR2 is SYDVKM. The CDR3 is 15 amino acids. CDR3 in amino acids: CATLGKRESNQPQHF. CDR3 sequence (DNA): TGTGCCACCTTGGGGAAGAGGGAGAGCAATCAGCCCCAGCATTTT.

The rearrangement joins TRBV20-1 to TRBJ1-5, with a possible D match to TRBD1 (5 bases). The germline V gene encodes CDR1 DFQATT and CDR2 SNEGSKA (reference sequence). The V gene lost 0 bases and the J gene lost 3 bases, with 12 bases spanning the gap. The CDR3 sequence is 15 residues long. This CDR3 reads CSARDLGGFNQPQHF. The CDR3 bases are TGCAGTGCTAGAGATCTCGGGGGGTTCAATCAGCCCCAGCATTTT.

The chain links TRBV4-3 to TRBJ2-1; TRBD2 matches 8 bases. In germline, CDR1 is LGHNA, CDR2 YSLEER. The trim removed 0 bases at V and 2 bases at J, leaving 3 bases unmatched. CDR3 length: 16 amino acids. CDR3: CASSQDQAGAYNEQFF. CDR3 DNA: TGCGCCAGCAGCCAAGATCAAGCGGGGGCCTACAATGAGCAGTTCTTC.

This sequence joins TRBV5-8 and TRBJ1-2, with no clear D. The germline V gene has CDR1 SGHTS and CDR2 YDEGEE. The CDR3 consists of 14 residues. Deletions cut 5 bases from V and 4 bases from J, with 15 bases between. CDR3 region: CASRPSSRSYGYTF. The CDR3 coding sequence is TGTGCCAGCAGACCTAGCTCCAGGTCCTATGGCTACACCTTC.